This T cell receptor beta chain was sequenced during a study of graft-versus-host responses after intestinal transplantation. Regarding the study as a whole: Levels of circulating GvH clones at their peak were associated with early post-transplant HvG declines.

On this clone itself: As yet, its antigen is unknown.

The data were produced by immunoSEQ multiplex PCR, yet TCRdb's version contains in-frame clones alone and is incomplete. The table records about 88,000 clones, 91% of them present only once. CDR3 size: 17 residues. Deletions cut 2 bases from V and 0 bases from J, with 15 bases between. Germline V gene data show CDR1 as MNHNS and CDR2 as SASEGT. The source of this sequence is a human donor who was the organ donor for an intestinal transplant. J is TRBJ2-3 and V is TRBV6-1; maybe TRBD2 (5 bases). The sequenced sample was unstimulated CD4+ T cells sorted from spleen or lymph node cells, obtained before transplant. The CDR3 spells CASSEMVGRHSTDTQYF. Here the CDR3 DNA reads TGTGCCAGCAGTGAAATGGTGGGGAGACATAGCACAGATACGCAGTATTTT.